This entry describes one TCR beta chain. Clones were read by immunoSEQ multiplex PCR, and TCRdb kept only the in-frame ones, dropping some. The sample shows fewer than 300,000 clones, approximately 90% of them seen only once. This entry is derived from a study of blood T cell repertoires in COVID-19. Trimming removed 5 bases from V and 3 bases from J; junction bases left unmatched: 5. Looked up from germline, CDR1 is SGHTA and CDR2 is FQGNSA. The CDR3 extends over 14 amino acids. This chain connects TRBV7-2 to TRBJ2-5; 8 positions agree with TRBD1. This TCR was recovered from a man younger than 40 with acute or convalescent COVID-19. The material sequenced was peripheral blood. CDR3 protein: CASSRMTGEETQYF. The CDR3 DNA is TGTGCCAGCAGCCGGATGACAGGGGAAGAGACCCAGTACTTC.